Shown below are 5 T cell receptor beta chains from a single sample sequenced in a study of prognosis after radiotherapy for stage I lung cancer. The study amplified the TCR beta CDR3 region from genomic DNA. This amplification was carried out by two rounds of multiplex PCR. Amplification in first-round PCR relied on primers specific to each TRBV and TRBJ gene. In TCRdb, the multiplex PCR reads were re-called with MiXCR into one record per CDR3 protein. This sample yields 20,000 to 25,000 distinct CDR3 sequences, of which 40% are seen a single time; approximately 50% belongs to the top ten. Sequenced material: PBMCs, taken before or after stereotactic body radiation therapy (not recorded which). These receptors all stem from a donor aged 50 or older with non-small cell lung cancer.

V usage is TRBV3-1 and J usage is TRBJ1-3; D is unresolved. The CDR3 is 15 amino acids. V lost 1 base and J 0 bases, leaving 7 bases between the germline ends. Germline assignment: CDR1 LGHDT and CDR2 YNNKEL (reference sequence). CDR3 region: CASSQGGLSGNTIYF. DNA of the CDR3: TGTGCCAGCAGCCAAGGCGGACTCTCTGGAAACACCATATATTTT.

There are a few counts of this clonotype. J is TRBJ1-4 and V is TRBV9; possibly TRBD1 for D (5 bases). CDR1 and CDR2 (germline): SGDLS, YYNGEE. V was trimmed by 3 bases and J by 7 bases, leaving 13 bases between them. The CDR3 covers 14 residues. CDR3 loop: CASSDGTGSEKLFF. DNA of the CDR3: TGTGCCAGCAGCGACGGGACGGGTAGTGAAAAACTGTTTTTT.

The table lists this clonotype with many counts. The rearrangement joins TRBV3-2 to TRBJ2-1; whether TRBD1, the table's D call, matches the DNA was not checked. TRBV3-2 is listed as a pseudogene. There are 16 residues in the CDR3. The CDR3: CASSQTRDPSADERFF. CDR3 nucleotides: TGTGCCAGCAGCCAAACGCGGGACCCCTCGGCCGATGAGCGGTTCTTC.

The CDR3 region is CASSLIPGGAFF. The CDR3 DNA reads as TGTGCCAGCAGCTTAATCCCAGGAGGAGCTTTCTTT. The chain employs TRBV11-2 and TRBJ1-1; no firm D call. The germline V gene has CDR1 SGHAT and CDR2 FQNNGV. Trimming cost V 2 bases and J 10 bases, with 11 bases left between them. The CDR3 has 12 residues.

The chain couples TRBV27 to TRBJ2-6; D assignment may be TRBD1 or TRBD2 (6 bases each). Germline values: CDR1 MNHEY, CDR2 SMNVEV (reference sequence). V lost 3 bases and J lost 10, with 16 bases in between. This CDR3 contains 15 residues. CDR3 loop: CASSLAGPQGNVLTF. In nucleotides, the CDR3 is TGTGCCAGCAGTTTGGCGGGACCCCAGGGGAACGTCCTGACTTTC.